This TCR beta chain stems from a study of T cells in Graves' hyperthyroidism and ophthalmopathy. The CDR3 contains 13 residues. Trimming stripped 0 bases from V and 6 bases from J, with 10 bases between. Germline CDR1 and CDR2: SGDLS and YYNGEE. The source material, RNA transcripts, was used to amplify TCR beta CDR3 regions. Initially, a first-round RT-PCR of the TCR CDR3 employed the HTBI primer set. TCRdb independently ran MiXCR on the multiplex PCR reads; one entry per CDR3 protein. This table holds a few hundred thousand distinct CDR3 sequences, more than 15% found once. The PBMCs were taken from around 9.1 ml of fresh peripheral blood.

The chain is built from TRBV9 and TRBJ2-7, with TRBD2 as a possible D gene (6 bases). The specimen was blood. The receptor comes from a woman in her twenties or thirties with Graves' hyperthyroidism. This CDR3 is CASSVDLGGEQYF. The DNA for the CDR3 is TGTGCCAGCAGCGTAGACTTGGGAGGCGAGCAGTACTTC.